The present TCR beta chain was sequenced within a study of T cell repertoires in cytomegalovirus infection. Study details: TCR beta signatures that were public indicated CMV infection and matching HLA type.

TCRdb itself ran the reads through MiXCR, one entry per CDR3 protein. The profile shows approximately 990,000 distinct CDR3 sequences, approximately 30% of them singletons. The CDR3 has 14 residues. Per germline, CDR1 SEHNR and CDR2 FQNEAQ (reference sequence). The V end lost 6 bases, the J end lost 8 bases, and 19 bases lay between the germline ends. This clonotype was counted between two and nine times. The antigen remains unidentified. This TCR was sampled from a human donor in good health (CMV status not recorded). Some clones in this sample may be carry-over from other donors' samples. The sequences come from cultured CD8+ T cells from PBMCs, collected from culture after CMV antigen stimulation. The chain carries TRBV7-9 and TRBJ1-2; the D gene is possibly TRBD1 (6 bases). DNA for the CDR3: TGTGCCAGCAGTTCTTCACAGGGCGAGAAGGGCTACACCTTC. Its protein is CASSSSQGEKGYTF.